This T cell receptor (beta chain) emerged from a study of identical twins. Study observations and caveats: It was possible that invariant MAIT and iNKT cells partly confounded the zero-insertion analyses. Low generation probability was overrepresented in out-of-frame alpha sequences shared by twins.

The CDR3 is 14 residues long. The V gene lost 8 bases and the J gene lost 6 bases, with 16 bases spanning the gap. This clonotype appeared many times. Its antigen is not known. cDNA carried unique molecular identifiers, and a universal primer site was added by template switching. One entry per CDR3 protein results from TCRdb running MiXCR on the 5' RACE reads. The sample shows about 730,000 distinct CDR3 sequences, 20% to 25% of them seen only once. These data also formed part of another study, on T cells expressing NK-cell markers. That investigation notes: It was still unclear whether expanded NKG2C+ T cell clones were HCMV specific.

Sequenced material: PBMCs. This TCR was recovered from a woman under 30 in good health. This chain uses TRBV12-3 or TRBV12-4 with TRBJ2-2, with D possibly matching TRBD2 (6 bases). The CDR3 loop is CASVLAGWSGELFF. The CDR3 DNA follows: TGTGCCAGCGTCTTGGCGGGGTGGTCCGGGGAGCTGTTTTTT.